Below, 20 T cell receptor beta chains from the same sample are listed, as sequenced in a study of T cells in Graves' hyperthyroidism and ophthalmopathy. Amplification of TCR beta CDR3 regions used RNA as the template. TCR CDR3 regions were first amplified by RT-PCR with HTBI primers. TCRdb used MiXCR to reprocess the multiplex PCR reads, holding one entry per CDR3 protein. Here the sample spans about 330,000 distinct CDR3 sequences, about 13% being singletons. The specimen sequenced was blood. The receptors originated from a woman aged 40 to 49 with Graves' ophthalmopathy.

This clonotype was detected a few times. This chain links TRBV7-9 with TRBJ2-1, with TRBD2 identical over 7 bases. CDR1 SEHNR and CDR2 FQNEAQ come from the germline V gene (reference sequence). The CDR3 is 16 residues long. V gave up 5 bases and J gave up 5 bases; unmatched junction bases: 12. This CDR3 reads CASSLGPRDYDNEQFF. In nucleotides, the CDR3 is TGTGCCAGCAGCCTAGGACCCCGGGACTATGACAATGAGCAGTTCTTC. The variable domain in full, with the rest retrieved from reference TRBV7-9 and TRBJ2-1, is DTGVSQNPRHKITKRGQNVTFRCDPISEHNRLYWYRQTLGQGPEFLTYFQNEAQLEKSRLLSDRFSAERPKGSFSTLEIQRTEQGDSAMYLCASSLGPRDYDNEQFFGPGTRLTVL.

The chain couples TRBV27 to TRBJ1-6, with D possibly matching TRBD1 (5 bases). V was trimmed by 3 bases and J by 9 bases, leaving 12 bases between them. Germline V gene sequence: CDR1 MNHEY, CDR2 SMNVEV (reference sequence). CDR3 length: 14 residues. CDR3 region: CASSFLGAGSPLHF. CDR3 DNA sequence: TGTGCCAGCAGTTTCCTAGGGGCTGGTTCACCCCTCCACTTT.

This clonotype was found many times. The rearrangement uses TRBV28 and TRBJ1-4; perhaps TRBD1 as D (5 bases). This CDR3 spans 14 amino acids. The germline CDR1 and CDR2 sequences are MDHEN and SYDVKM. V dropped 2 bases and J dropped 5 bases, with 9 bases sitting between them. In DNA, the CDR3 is TGTGCCAGCAGTTTAGCAGGGAGGAATGAAAAACTGTTTTTT. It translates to CASSLAGRNEKLFF.

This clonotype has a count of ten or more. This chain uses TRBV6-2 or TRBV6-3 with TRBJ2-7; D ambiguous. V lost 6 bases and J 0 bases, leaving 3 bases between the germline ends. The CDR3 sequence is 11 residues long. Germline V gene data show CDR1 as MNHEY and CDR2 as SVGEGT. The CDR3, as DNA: TGTGCCAGCAGGCTCTCCTACGAGCAGTACTTC. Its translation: CASRLSYEQYF.

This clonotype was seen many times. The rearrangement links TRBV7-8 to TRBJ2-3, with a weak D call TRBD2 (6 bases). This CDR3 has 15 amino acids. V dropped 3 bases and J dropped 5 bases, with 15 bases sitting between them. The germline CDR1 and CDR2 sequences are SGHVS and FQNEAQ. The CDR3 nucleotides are TGTGCCAGCAGCTTGAGTCACGGGAGAGTAGATACGCAGTATTTT. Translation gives CASSLSHGRVDTQYF. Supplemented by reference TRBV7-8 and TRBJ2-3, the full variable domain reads GAGVSQSPRYKVAKRGQDVALRCDPISGHVSLFWYQQALGQGPEFLTYFQNEAQLDKSGLPSDRFFAERPEGSVSTLKIQRTQQEDSAVYLCASSLSHGRVDTQYFGPGTRLTVL.

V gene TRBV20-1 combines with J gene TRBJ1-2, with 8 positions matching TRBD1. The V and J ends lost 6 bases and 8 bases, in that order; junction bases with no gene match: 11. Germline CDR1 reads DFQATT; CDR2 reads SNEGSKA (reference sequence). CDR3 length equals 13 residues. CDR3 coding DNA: TGCAGTGCCAGTCCCAGACAGGGGTCGGGCTACACCTTC. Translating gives CSASPRQGSGYTF.

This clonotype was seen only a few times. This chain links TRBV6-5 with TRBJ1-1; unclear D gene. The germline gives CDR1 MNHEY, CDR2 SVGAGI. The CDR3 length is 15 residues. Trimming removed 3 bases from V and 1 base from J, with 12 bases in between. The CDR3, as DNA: TGTGCCAGCAGTTATCTCGCGGCTGGGAACACTGAAGCTTTCTTT. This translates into CASSYLAAGNTEAFF.

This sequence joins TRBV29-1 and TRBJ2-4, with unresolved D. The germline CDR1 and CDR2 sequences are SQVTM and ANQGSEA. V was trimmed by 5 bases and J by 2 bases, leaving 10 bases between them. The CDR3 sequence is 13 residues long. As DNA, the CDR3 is TGCAGCGTTCTTCATCTAACCAAAAACATTCAGTACTTC. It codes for CSVLHLTKNIQYF.

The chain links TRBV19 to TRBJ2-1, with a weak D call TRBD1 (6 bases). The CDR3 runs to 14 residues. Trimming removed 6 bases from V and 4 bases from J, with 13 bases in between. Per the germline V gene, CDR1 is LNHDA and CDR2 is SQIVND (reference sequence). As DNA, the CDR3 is TGTGCCAGTAGGTACAGGGATCCGTACAATGAGCAGTTCTTC. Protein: CASRYRDPYNEQFF.

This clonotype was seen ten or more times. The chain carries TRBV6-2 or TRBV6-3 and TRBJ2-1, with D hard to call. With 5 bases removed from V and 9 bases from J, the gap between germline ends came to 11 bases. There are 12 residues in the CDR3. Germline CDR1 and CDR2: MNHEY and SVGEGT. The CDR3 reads CASSPGGPEQFF. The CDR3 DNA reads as TGTGCCAGCAGTCCGGGTGGGCCTGAGCAGTTCTTC.

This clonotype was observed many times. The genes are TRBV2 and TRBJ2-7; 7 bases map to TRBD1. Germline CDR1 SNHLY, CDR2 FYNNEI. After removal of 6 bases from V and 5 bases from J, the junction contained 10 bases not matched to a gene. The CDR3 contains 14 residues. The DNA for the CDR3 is TGTGCCAGCAGATCGACAGGGCGGTTACACGAGCAGTACTTC. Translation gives CASRSTGRLHEQYF.

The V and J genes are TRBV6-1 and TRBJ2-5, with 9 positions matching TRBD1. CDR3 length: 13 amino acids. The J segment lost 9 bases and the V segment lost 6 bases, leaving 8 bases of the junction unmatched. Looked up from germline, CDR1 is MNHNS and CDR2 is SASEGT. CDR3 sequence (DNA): TGTGCCAGCAGGGGGGGACAGGGAGGGTCCCAGTACTTC. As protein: CASRGGQGGSQYF.

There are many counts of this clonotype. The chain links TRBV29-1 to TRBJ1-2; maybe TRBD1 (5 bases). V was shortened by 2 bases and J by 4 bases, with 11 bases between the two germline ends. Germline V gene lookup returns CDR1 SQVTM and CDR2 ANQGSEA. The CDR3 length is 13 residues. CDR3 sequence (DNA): TGCAGCGTTGAATCACAGGAGGGCTATGGCTACACCTTC. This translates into CSVESQEGYGYTF.

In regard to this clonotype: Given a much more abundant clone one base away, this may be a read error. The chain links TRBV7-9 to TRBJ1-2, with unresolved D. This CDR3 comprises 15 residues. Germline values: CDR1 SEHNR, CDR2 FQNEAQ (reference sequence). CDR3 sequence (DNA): TGTGCCATCAGCGGAGGACTCACTACAAACTATGGCTACACCTTC. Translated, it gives CAISGGLTTNYGYTF.

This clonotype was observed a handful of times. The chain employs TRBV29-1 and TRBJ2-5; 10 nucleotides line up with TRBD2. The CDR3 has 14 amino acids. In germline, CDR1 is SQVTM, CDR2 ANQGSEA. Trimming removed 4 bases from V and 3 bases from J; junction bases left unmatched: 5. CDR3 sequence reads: CSVAGGTSEETQYF. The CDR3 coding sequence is TGCAGCGTTGCGGGAGGGACTAGCGAAGAGACCCAGTACTTC.

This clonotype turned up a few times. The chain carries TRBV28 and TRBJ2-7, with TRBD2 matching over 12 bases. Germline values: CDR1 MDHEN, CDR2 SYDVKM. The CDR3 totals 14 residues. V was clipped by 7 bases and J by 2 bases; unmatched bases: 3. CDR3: CASTRLAGAYEQYF. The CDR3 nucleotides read TGTGCCAGCACCAGACTAGCGGGAGCCTACGAGCAGTACTTC.

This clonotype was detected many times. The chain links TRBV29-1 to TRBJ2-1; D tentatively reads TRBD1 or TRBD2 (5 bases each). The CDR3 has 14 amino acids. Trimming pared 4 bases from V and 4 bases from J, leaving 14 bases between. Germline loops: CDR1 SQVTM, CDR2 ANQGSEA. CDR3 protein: CSVGMRGYYNEQFF. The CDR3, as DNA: TGCAGCGTTGGAATGAGGGGCTATTACAATGAGCAGTTCTTC.

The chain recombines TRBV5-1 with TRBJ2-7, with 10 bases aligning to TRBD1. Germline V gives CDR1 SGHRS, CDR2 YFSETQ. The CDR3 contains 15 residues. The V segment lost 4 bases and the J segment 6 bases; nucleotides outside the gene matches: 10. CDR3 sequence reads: CASSPPTGGGSEQYF. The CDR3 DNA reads TGCGCCAGCAGCCCCCCGACAGGGGGCGGCTCCGAGCAGTACTTC.

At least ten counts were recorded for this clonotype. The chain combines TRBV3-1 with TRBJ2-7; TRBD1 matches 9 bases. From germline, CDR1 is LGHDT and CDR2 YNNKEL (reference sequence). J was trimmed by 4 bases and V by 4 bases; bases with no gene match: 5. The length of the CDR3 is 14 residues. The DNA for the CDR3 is TGTGCCAGCAGCCTACAGGGGGCGAAGTACGAGCAGTACTTC. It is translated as CASSLQGAKYEQYF.

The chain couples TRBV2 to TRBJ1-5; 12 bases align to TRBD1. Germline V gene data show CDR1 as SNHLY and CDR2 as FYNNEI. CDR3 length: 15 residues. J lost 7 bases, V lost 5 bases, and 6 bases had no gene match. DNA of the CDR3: TGTGCCAGCAGTAGGGACAGGGGGCAGGGGCAGCCCCAGCATTTT. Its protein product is CASSRDRGQGQPQHF.